Presented here are 11 T cell receptor beta chains from one specimen sequenced in a study of T-cell reconstitution after alpha-beta-depleted transplantation in children (dated by TCRdb to 2016 to 2017). This specimen's treatment or condition label, per the study, means: allogeneic hematopoietic cell transplantation with graft depleted of TCRalphabeta T cells and CD19 B cells. Libraries were made using PCR. Sequenced using an Illumina HiSeq 2500. TCR library preparation used molecular barcoding, with unique molecular identifiers applied to normalize quantification of the TCRbeta repertoire. In-frame beta chains were kept once TCRdb had trimmed the public reads at Q25 with fastp and called clones with MiXCR. Every CDR3 protein is listed once, alongside the most common genes and DNA of its rows. This sample has about 980,000 distinct CDR3 sequences in its table, and 25% to 30% of those were observed once. Over 25% of the sample is in the top ten clones.

This specimen was PBMCs, mostly from graft donor cells, taken 360 days after TCRalphabeta/CD19-depleted stem cell transplant. These TCRs come from a boy in the first two years of life who had a stem cell transplant for SCID, so the T cells may come from the graft donor.

The rearrangement uses TRBV4-1 and TRBJ2-7, with TRBD2 matching over 7 bases. J was trimmed by 5 bases and V by 3 bases; bases with no gene match: 4. The CDR3 spans 13 residues. Germline V CDR1 and CDR2: MGHRA, YSYEKL. The CDR3 loop reads CASSQGGSNEQYF. Here the CDR3 DNA reads TGCGCCAGCAGCCAGGGGGGGAGCAACGAGCAGTACTTC.

The J gene is TRBJ1-5, the V gene TRBV7-2; 7 bases align to TRBD1. V gave up 4 bases and J gave up 0 bases; unmatched junction bases: 9. In germline, CDR1 is SGHTA, CDR2 FQGNSA. This CDR3 is built from 17 residues. CDR3: CASSSWTGGDSNQPQHF. CDR3 nucleotide sequence: TGTGCCAGCAGCTCCTGGACAGGAGGGGATAGCAATCAGCCCCAGCATTTT.

A word on this clonotype: This likely comes from a read error, as the CDR3 has no conserved phenylalanine or tryptophan at its end. V is TRBV6-5 and J is TRBJ2-2, with D perhaps TRBD2 (5 bases). V was clipped by 3 bases and J by 0 bases, with 8 bases between them. CDR1 and CDR2 from the germline V gene are MNHEY and SVGAGI. CDR3 length: 15 residues. The CDR3 DNA reads TGTGCCAGCAGTTATGTAGCGTCGAACACCGGGGAGCTGTTTCTT. Encoded protein: CASSYVASNTGELFL.

The gene calls are TRBV11-1 and TRBJ2-7, with 10 nucleotides matching TRBD1. With 6 bases clipped from V and 5 bases from J, the junction kept 4 bases outside the gene matches. The CDR3 totals 13 residues. Germline CDR1 is SGHAT and CDR2 is FQDESV (reference sequence). CDR3 nucleotide sequence: TGTGCCAGCAGGGGACAGGGGAGCGACGAGCAGTACTTC. Translation gives CASRGQGSDEQYF. Full variable domain (outside the CDR3, taken from reference TRBV11-1 and TRBJ2-7): EAEVAQSPRYKITEKSQAVAFWCDPISGHATLYWYRQILGQGPELLVQFQDESVVDDSQLPKDRFSAERLKGVDSTLKIQPAELGDSAMYLCASRGQGSDEQYFGPGTRLTVT.

J is TRBJ2-5 and V is TRBV20-1; D is perhaps TRBD2 (7 bases). With 0 bases removed from V and 5 bases from J, the gap between germline ends came to 19 bases. Germline V gene lookup returns CDR1 DFQATT and CDR2 SNEGSKA (reference sequence). The CDR3 has 16 residues. CDR3 in DNA: TGCAGTGCTAGAGATTGGAGGGGGGGCACGTATGAGACCCAGTACTTC. Amino acid sequence: CSARDWRGGTYETQYF.

The chain employs TRBV19 and TRBJ2-2; the D is unclear. The CDR3 sequence is 15 residues long. V was clipped by 7 bases and J by 7 bases, with 19 bases between them. CDR1 is LNHDA, CDR2 SQIVND, per germline (reference sequence). CDR3 region: CASKPGPLWGGELFF. Written as DNA, the CDR3 is TGTGCCAGTAAACCGGGTCCCTTATGGGGCGGGGAGCTGTTTTTT.

This clonotype occurred a few times. The chain joins TRBV5-1 to TRBJ1-4, with D perhaps matching TRBD1 (6 bases). CDR3 size: 14 residues. V shed 5 bases and J shed 0 bases, with 8 bases lying between them. In germline, CDR1 is SGHRS, CDR2 YFSETQ. The CDR3: CASRWTATNEKLFF. The CDR3, as DNA: TGCGCCAGCAGGTGGACAGCAACTAATGAAAAACTGTTTTTT.

V usage is TRBV6-1 and J usage is TRBJ1-4, with D possibly matching TRBD1 (5 bases). The CDR3 covers 12 residues. CDR1 and CDR2 (germline): MNHNS, SASEGT. Trimming removed 6 bases from V and 7 bases from J, with 9 bases in between. The CDR3 protein is CASRGGGEKLFF. CDR3 nucleotides: TGTGCCAGCAGGGGGGGGGGTGAAAAACTGTTTTTT.

This rearrangement joins TRBV11-2 to TRBJ2-1, with D possibly TRBD1 on 5 matching bases. This CDR3 has 12 amino acids. Between the trimmed V and J ends, which lost 4 bases and 7 bases, there was a span of 8 bases. Germline values: CDR1 SGHAT, CDR2 FQNNGV. CDR3 coding DNA: TGTGCCAGCAGCTCTGCAGGGAATGAGCAGTTCTTC. The encoded protein is CASSSAGNEQFF.

This sequence joins TRBV20-1 and TRBJ2-7, with no clear D. CDR3 length: 12 residues. The ends were cut back, 5 bases at V and 0 bases at J, with 8 bases in the middle. Germline-derived CDR1 and CDR2 are DFQATT and SNEGSKA (reference sequence). The CDR3 loop reads CSASSSSYEQYF. The CDR3 DNA reads as TGCAGTGCTTCGAGCAGCTCCTACGAGCAGTACTTC.

J is TRBJ1-1 and V is TRBV20-1; tentative D call: TRBD1 (6 bases). The CDR3 runs to 14 residues. Germline CDR1 is DFQATT and CDR2 is SNEGSKA (reference sequence). Trimming removed 6 bases from V and 2 bases from J, with 16 bases in between. CDR3 in DNA: TGCAGTGCAAACCCCTGGGGGCGCAACACTGAAGCTTTCTTT. The encoded protein is CSANPWGRNTEAFF.